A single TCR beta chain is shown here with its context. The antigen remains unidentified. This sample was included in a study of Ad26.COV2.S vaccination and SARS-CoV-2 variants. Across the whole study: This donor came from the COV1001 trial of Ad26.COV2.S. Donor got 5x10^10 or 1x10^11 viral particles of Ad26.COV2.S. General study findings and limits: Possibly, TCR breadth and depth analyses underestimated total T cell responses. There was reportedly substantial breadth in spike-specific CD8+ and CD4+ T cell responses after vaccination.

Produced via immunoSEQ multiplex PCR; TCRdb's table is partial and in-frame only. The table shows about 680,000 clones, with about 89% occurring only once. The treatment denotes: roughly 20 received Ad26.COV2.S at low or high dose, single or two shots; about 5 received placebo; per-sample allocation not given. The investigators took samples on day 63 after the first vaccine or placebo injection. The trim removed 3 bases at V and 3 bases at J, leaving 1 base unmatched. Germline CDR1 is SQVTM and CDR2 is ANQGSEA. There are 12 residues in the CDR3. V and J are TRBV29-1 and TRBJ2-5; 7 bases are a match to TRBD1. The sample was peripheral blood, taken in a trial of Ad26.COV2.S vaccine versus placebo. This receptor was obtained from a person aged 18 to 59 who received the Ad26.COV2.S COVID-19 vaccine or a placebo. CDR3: CSVDGTEETQYF. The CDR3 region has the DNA TGCAGCGTTGATGGGACAGAAGAGACCCAGTACTTC.